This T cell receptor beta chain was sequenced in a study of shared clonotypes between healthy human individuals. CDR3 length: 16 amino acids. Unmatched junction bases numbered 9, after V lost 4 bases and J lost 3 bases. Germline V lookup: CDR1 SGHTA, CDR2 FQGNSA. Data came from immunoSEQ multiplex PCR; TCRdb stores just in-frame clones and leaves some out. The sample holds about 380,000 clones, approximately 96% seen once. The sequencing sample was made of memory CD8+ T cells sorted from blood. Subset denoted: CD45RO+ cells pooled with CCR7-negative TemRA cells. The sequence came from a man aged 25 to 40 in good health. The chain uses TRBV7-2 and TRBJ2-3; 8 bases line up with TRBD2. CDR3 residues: CASSSRGTSQTDTQYF. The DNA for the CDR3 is TGTGCCAGCAGCTCCCGGGGGACTAGTCAGACAGATACGCAGTATTTT. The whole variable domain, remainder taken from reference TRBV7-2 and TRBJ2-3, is GAGVSQSPSNKVTEKGKDVELRCDPISGHTALYWYRQSLGQGLEFLIYFQGNSAPDKSGLPSDRFSAERTGGSVSTLTIQRTQQEDSAVYLCASSSRGTSQTDTQYFGPGTRLTVL.